This TCR beta chain was identified during a study of T cell responses to AZD1222 COVID-19 vaccine (dated by TCRdb to 2020 to 2022). Study-wide context: AZD1222 recipients with second doses at about 4 weeks or about 12 weeks were pooled, because spike-specific TCR depth and breadth did not differ between schedules. Enrollment into the trials was organized by age into subgroups of 18-55, 56-69 and 70-plus years, and those subgroups contained roughly 150, 30 and 60 TCR-sequenced participants, respectively. TCR sequencing was performed for 230 to 250 trial participants, of whom about 210 were given two doses of AZD1222 and approximately 26 were given two doses of MenACWY control vaccine.

Worth noting for this clone: Its antigen specificity is not known. No much larger clone is present one base from it, and per-base qualities are unavailable.

The time point label, as the study defines it: baseline before first vaccination. Samples from vaccinated people were obtained from the UK trials COV001 and COV002, which included a single-blind randomized controlled phase 2/3 trial of AZD1222 (ChAdOx1 nCoV-19) in healthy adults. For TCRbeta chain sequencing, PBMC samples were collected from trial participants at day 0 and at day 28 after the second dose. What the authors observed across the whole study: Participants were mostly white British, with more females than males. The authors suggested clonal diversity may have been underestimated. Nearly half of unique spike-specific TCRs reportedly recognized epitopes outside regions mutated in the B.1.351 and B.1.1.7 variants. After two AZD1222 doses, spike-specific TCR breadth and depth were significantly higher than at day 0 and than in MenACWY recipients. Vaccine-associated CD4 TCRs spanned the whole spike protein, with dominant responses in regions 160-218 and 743-854. Because no samples from the day 14 peak response were available, repertoires could be characterized only after the peak T cell response. Conclusions about previously exposed vaccinees are limited because only a handful of AZD1222 recipients were SARS-CoV-2 seropositive at baseline. The 56-69-year group was small, and its depth increase did not reach significance, likely because of low power.

The CDR3 regions of human TCRbeta chains were analyzed by immunosequencing. The original methods were these. Repertoire TCRs were checked for matches against a reference library of SARS-CoV-2-specific TCRs that had been generated using the MIRA antigen-specificity platform. Breadth was defined as the fraction of unique TCRs that were SARS-CoV-2-associated, and depth was defined as the fraction of total T cells that were SARS-CoV-2-associated. Using the MIRA data, each spike-specific TCR was mapped to the spike region that the TCR reacts to and placed in a CD4 or CD8 class. Log10-transformed breadth and depth values were compared by one-way ANOVA with Sidak's multiple comparisons tests. TCRdb limited this immuneACCESS table to in-frame rearrangements with V and J called. A share of clones is missing; checked studies link under half to unresolved V genes, and the rest is unexplained. The V and J calls and clone size come from that table; D and trimming were worked out from the DNA. This sample holds more than 90,000 clones; just over 85% were observed only once. In total, the top ten clones hold around 1.5% of the sample.

A distance of 11 bases separates the germline ends of V and J, which lose 0 bases and 7 bases respectively. CDR1 SGHRS and CDR2 YFSETQ are derived from the germline V gene. The CDR3 contains 13 residues, cysteine and phenylalanine counted. Here the CDR3 DNA is all that survives: 39 bases in frame from base 1. This sequence was found in an adult in good health. Recombination joined TRBV5-1 with TRBJ2-7; a confident D gene designation cannot be given. The material sequenced was peripheral blood, taken on day 0 of AZD1222 vaccination. Here the CDR3 is given as CASSLVPTVEQYF. The DNA sequence is as follows: TGCGCCAGCAGCTTGGTACCCACCGTTGAGCAGTACTTC. With the portions outside the CDR3 filled from the reference TRBV5-1 and TRBJ2-7 genes, the complete variable region becomes KAGVTQTPRYLIKTRGQQVTLSCSPISGHRSVSWYQQTPGQGLQFLFEYFSETQRNKGNFPGRFSGRQFSNSRSEMNVSTLELGDSALYLCASSLVPTVEQYFGPGTRLTVT.